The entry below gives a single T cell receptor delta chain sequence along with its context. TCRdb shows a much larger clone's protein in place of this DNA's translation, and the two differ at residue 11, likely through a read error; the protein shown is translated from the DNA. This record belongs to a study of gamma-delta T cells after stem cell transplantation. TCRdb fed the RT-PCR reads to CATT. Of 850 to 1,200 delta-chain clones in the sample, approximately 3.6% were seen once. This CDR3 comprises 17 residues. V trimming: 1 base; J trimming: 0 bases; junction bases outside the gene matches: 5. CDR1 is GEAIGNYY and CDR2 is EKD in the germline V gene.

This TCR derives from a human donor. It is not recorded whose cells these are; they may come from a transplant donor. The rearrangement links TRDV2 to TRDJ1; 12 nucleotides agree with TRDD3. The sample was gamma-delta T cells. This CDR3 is CACDTVLGDTNTDKLIF. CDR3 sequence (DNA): TGTGCCTGTGACACGGTACTGGGGGATACTAACACCGATAAACTCATCTTT.